The entry below describes one T cell receptor (beta chain). Its antigen remains unknown. The study reverse transcribed the entire isolated RNA, so it sequenced expressed TCRB transcripts. Sequencing was performed with immunoSEQ multiplex PCR; in TCRdb, only in-frame clones are kept and a portion is missing. The sample lists a few hundred thousand clones, approximately 15% seen once, with approximately 0.02% in the top ten. V was clipped by 2 bases and J by 3 bases; unmatched bases: 5. CDR1 and CDR2 (germline): MNHEY, SVGAGI. The CDR3 is 15 residues long. These data belong to a study of beta chain features in type 1 diabetes. Overall study results and limits: Type 1 diabetes patients had moderately but significantly shorter TCRB CDR3s in all four CD4+ subsets.

This TCR was recovered from a man aged 30 to 45 with type 1 diabetes. Sequenced input: naive CD4+ T cells from blood. The chain joins TRBV6-5 to TRBJ2-7, with 9 bases identical to TRBD1. CDR3 coding DNA: TGTGCCAGCAGTTACGCGACAGGGGGGGACTACGAGCAGTACTTC. Encoded protein: CASSYATGGDYEQYF.